This T cell receptor beta chain emerged from a study of T-cell memory formation after mild COVID-19. This clonotype came up many times. The CDR3 has 14 amino acids. Unmatched junction bases numbered 6, after V lost 9 bases and J lost 0 bases. TCRdb processed the 5' RACE reads anew with MiXCR; each CDR3 protein has one entry. The sample shows about 7,400 distinct CDR3 sequences, about 33% of them seen only once. The chain recombines TRBV12-3 or TRBV12-4 with TRBJ1-1; 8 bases match TRBD1. The sample taken for sequencing was PBMCs or a T cell subset sorted from them (not recorded which). The sequence came from an adult woman who had mild COVID-19 (a few samples of this study predate the infection). Cell type and time point are not known. CDR3 sequence (DNA): TGTGCCAGTTACCGGACAGGGATGAACACTGAAGCTTTCTTT. Translating it yields CASYRTGMNTEAFF.